This entry features one T cell receptor (beta chain) sequence. Its specific antigen is unknown. The sample holds no much larger clone one base away, and base qualities are not on file. Read against the paper, the sample's treatment or condition label means: some 19 received Ad26.COV2.S at low or high dose, single or two shots; 5 received placebo; per-sample allocation not given. Repertoires of vaccine and placebo recipients were sequenced from samples taken on day 63 after the first injection. In Cohort 1b, 25 adults aged 18-55 years were enrolled at a single site in Boston, USA, between 29 July and 7 August 2020. Ad26.COV2.S consisted of a replication-incompetent adenovirus type 26 vector by which a prefusion-stabilized SARS-CoV-2 spike protein from the original Wuhan strain was expressed. TCRbeta CDR3 regions were sequenced with the immunoSEQ Assay. After extraction, genomic DNA underwent amplification by bias-controlled multiplex PCR, followed by high-throughput sequencing. Per the original workflow: To quantify the absolute abundance of every unique TCRbeta CDR3 region, sequences were collapsed and filtered. Usable DNA was measured by amplifying reference genes present in all nucleated cells, and TCRbeta template counts were normalized to that usable DNA to estimate T cell fraction. Repertoire TCRs were annotated as SARS-CoV-2-specific when V gene, CDR3 amino acid sequence and J gene were exactly matched to a known reactive TCR set. The reference SARS-CoV-2 TCR set was derived from MIRA and filtered for enrichment in COVID-19-positive ImmuneCODE repertoires, a step that removed public or cross-reactive TCRs. Using the MIRA antigens, annotated TCRs were further analysed by specific ORF or by position within an ORF. Breadth was defined as the number of annotated unique rearrangements divided by the total number of unique productive rearrangements, and depth was defined as the summed frequency of the annotated unique rearrangements. Group comparisons of TCR breadth used two-sided Wilcoxon rank-sum tests. In TCRdb, the immuneACCESS table is reduced to in-frame sequences with V and J assigned. These tables do not hold every clone; where another copy was compared, an unresolved V gene accounts for under half, and the others remain unexplained. V, J and clone size reflect that table, while D and trimming were determined from the DNA. The sample data list about 390,000 clones, and roughly nine tenths of these were observed just once. The ten largest clones represent more than 3% of the sample.

In the germline V gene, CDR1 corresponds to KGHSH and CDR2 to LQKENI. V is cut by 3 bases and J by 1 base, and the space between the germline ends is 11 bases. The CDR3 holds 15 amino acids from the cysteine to the phenylalanine. Of the read, only the CDR3 DNA is kept; its 45 bases are in frame from base 1. This sample stems from a study of Ad26.COV2.S vaccination and SARS-CoV-2 variants (dated by TCRdb to 2020 to 2023). A note on the overall study: Donors in the vaccine arm were drawn from COV1001, a phase I-IIa trial of Ad26.COV2.S in healthy adults that was multicentre, randomized, double-blind and placebo-controlled. Trial participants were randomized into five groups of five, in which low-dose or high-dose Ad26.COV2.S was given once or twice, or placebo was given on both occasions. Sequencing of the TCRbeta repertoire served to evaluate the specificity and breadth of SARS-CoV-2-reactive T cell receptors following Ad26.COV2.S vaccination. Ad26.COV2.S was administered intramuscularly at a dose of 5x10^10 or 1x10^11 viral particles, either as one shot or as two shots given 56 days apart. Blinding of investigators to trial group allocation was maintained during experiments and outcome assessment. The TCR-sequenced set comprised approximately 32 samples: roughly 19 Ad26.COV2.S vaccine recipients, 5 placebo recipients and 8 SARS-CoV-2 convalescent individuals.

The investigation overall reported the following: It was noted by the authors that total T cell responses may have been underestimated by the TCR breadth and depth analyses. Comparing responses between vaccine doses or regimens was not something the study was powered to do. Vaccine and placebo recipients had similar non-spike TCR breadth, a finding consistent with the vaccine containing only spike. Ad26.COV2.S recipients had higher spike-specific TCR breadth than placebo recipients (P = 0.0014). After vaccination, substantial breadth of spike-specific CD8+ and CD4+ T cell responses was reported.

The rearranged segments are TRBV18 and TRBJ2-3; the D gene is possibly TRBD1 or TRBD2, each agreeing over 6 bases. This TCR was sampled from a person between 18 and 60 years old who received the Ad26.COV2.S COVID-19 vaccine or a placebo. Here the sequenced sample was peripheral blood, taken in a trial of Ad26.COV2.S vaccine versus placebo. The nucleotide sequence reads TGTGCCAGCTCACCGCGGGACACTGGCACAGATACGCAGTATTTT. Translated, this gives CASSPRDTGTDTQYF.